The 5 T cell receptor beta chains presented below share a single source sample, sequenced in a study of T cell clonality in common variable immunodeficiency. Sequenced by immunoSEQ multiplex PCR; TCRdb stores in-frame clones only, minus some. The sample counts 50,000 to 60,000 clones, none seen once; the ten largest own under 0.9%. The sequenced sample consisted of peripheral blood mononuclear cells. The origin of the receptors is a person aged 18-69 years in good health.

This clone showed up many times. CDR3 sequence reads: CSGIWTGKLPNEQFF. The covered CDR3 bases are TGCAGTGGAATCTGGACAGGGAAACTACCCAATGAG. This chain joins TRBV29-1 and TRBJ2-1, with 8 bases lining up with TRBD1. Coverage ceases 3 residues before the CDR3 finishes, and the germline J gene fills in the end. In germline, CDR1 is SQVTM, CDR2 ANQGSEA. The CDR3 has 15 residues.

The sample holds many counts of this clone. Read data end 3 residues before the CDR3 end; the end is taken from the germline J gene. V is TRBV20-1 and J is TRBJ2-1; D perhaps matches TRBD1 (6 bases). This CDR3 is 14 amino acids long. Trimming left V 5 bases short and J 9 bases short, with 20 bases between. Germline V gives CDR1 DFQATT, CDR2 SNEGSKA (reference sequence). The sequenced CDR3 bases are TGCAGTGCTCAGAGACAGGCAGAGTGGGGTGAG. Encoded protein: CSAQRQAEWGE. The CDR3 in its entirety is CSAQRQAEWGEQFF.

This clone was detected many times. Incomplete CDR3 DNA: TGTGCCAGCAGCTTAGGCGTGGCGGCAGTCTATGGC. This codes for CASSLGVAAVYG. The full CDR3 sequence reads CASSLGVAAVYGYTF. The chain combines TRBV7-2 with TRBJ1-2, with D unclear. The read falls 3 residues short of the CDR3 end, and the missing part is taken from the germline J gene. V shed 1 base and J shed 4 bases, with 13 bases lying between them. CDR1 is SGHTA and CDR2 is FQGNSA in the germline V gene. The CDR3 loop spans 15 amino acids.

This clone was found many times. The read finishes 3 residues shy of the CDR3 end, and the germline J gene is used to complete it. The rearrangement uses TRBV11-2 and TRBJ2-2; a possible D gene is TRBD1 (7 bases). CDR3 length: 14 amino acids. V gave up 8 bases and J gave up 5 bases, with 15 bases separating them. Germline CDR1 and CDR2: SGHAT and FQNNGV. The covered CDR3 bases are TGTGCCAGCGACCGGCAGGGGGGTACCGGGGAG. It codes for CASDRQGGTGE. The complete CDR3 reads CASDRQGGTGELFF.

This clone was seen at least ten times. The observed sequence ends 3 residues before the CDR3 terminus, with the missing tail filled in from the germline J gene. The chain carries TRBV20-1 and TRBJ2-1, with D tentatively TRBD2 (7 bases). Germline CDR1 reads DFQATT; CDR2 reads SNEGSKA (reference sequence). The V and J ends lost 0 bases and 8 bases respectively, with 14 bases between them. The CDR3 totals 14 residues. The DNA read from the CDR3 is TGCAGTGCTAGAGATTTAGTCGGGGGGCATGAG. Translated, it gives CSARDLVGGHE. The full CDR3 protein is CSARDLVGGHEQFF.